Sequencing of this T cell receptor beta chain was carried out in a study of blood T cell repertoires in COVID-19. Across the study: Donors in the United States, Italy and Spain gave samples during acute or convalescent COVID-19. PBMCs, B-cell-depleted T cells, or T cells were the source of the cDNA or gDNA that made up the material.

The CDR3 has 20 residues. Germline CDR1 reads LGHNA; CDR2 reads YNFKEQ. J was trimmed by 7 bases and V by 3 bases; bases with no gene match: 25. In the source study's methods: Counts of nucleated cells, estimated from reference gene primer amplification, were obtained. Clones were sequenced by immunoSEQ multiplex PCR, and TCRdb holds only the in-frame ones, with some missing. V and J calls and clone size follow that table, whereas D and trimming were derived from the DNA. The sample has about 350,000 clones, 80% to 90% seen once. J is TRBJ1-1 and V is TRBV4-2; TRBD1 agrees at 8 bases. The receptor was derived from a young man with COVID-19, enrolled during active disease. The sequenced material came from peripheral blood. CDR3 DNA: TGTGCCAGCAGCCACCCCGCGCGGGGCACAAACGGGGGGACAGGTTTTGAAGCTTTCTTT. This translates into CASSHPARGTNGGTGFEAFF.